The entry that follows covers one TCR beta chain sequence. Some clones are missing from TCRdb's copy, which holds only in-frame ones; the method was immunoSEQ multiplex PCR. This sample yields about 670,000 clones, of which about 87% are seen a single time; over 0.2% belongs to the top ten. The source of the sample is a study of blood T cell repertoires in COVID-19. CDR1 is MGHRA, CDR2 YSYEKL, per germline. Between the trimmed V and J ends, which lost 5 bases and 6 bases, there was a span of 17 bases. This CDR3 has 15 amino acids. The rearrangement uses TRBV4-1 and TRBJ1-5, with D possibly matching TRBD1 (5 bases). The clonotype comes from a woman aged 18 to 35 with acute or convalescent COVID-19. The material sequenced was peripheral blood. Written as DNA, the CDR3 is TGCGCCAGCAGCATCGGGTTGGTGGGGGGTCAGCCCCAGCATTTT. This sequence encodes CASSIGLVGGQPQHF.